This T cell receptor (beta chain) was captured in a study of shared clonotypes between healthy human individuals. Comments on this clone: Its specificity is not known.

Broader study findings: Represented genetic and exposure-history diversity was restricted by having few donors. Incomplete sequencing of sorted subsets was indicated by rarefaction despite large depth. Of the naive CD4 clonotypes, roughly 5% were shared across a few donors.

Per the authors' pipeline: Filtering differed since immunoSEQ provided only junctions, with no quality scores. Sequenced by immunoSEQ multiplex PCR; TCRdb stores in-frame clones only, minus some. From that table come the V and J calls and clone size; the DNA was used to work out D and trimming. Of approximately 2.4 million clones in the sample, 95% were seen once. CDR1 and CDR2 (germline): SGHDT, YYEEEE. Trimming left V 3 bases short and J 5 bases short, with 17 bases between. CDR3 length equals 15 residues. Material for sequencing was naive CD4+ T cells sorted from blood. Sample subset: CD45RA+ positively selected. The rearrangement joins TRBV5-6 to TRBJ2-5; maybe TRBD2 (6 bases). The origin of this receptor is a man younger than 35 in good health. The CDR3 DNA is TGTGCCAGCAGCTCCGCGGAGGCGGGGAGGGAGACCCAGTACTTC. Protein product: CASSSAEAGRETQYF.